This T cell receptor (beta chain) was captured in a study of T-cell reconstitution after alpha-beta-depleted transplantation in children listed by TCRdb under 2016. Notes on the research overall: Using TCR repertoire profiling, the study quantitatively followed how T-cell immune reconstitution unfolded in children after TCRalphabeta/CD19-depleted allogeneic hematopoietic cell transplantation.

A word on this clonotype: Its antigen is currently not known. Per-base quality was not reported, and no clone a single base away is much larger than it.

The treatment or condition label here, explained by the study, means: allogeneic hematopoietic cell transplantation with graft depleted of TCRalphabeta T cells and CD19 B cells. Transplant recipients were children who received TCRalphabeta/CD19-depleted allogeneic hematopoietic cell grafts. Study-level results and caveats: Over subsequent months, a decline in hyperexpanded clone frequencies was noted, and after one year, T-cell counts and TCRbeta diversity were mostly ascribed to newly produced T cells. The apparently early recovery of alphabetaT-cell counts about two months after transplant reportedly depended on only several hundred rapidly expanded clones that came from non-depleted graft cells. In some patients, the high TCRbeta diversity seen at day 60 was put down to recipient T cells and intrathymic progenitors that had survived conditioning.

There are 15 amino acids in the CDR3, from cysteine to phenylalanine inclusive. Kept here is only the CDR3 DNA, which spans 45 bases and is read in frame from base 1. V and J are truncated by 0 bases and 4 bases respectively, leaving an intervening sequence of 10 bases. Library preparation used PCR. The sequencer listed for this sample is Illumina HiSeq 2500. TCR library preparation used molecular barcoding, with unique molecular identifiers applied to normalize quantification of the TCRbeta repertoire. Starting from the raw public reads, TCRdb applied fastp trimming at Q25, assembled clones with MiXCR and retained in-frame beta chains. CDR3 protein duplicates are merged, each entry listing the most common genes and DNA. Counted in this sample were 500,000 to 750,000 distinct CDR3 sequences; around 27% of them appeared once. About 35% of the sample goes to the ten largest clones.

The TCR originated in a boy under three years old with Wiskott-Aldrich syndrome, due to receive a stem cell transplant. Here the chain combines TRBV12-3 or TRBV12-4 and TRBJ2-1; tentative D gene TRBD1, with 6 bases matching. The sample consisted of PBMCs, taken before TCRalphabeta/CD19-depleted stem cell transplant. The sequence in DNA is TGTGCCAGCAGTTTAGCCCTCGGACAGTACAATGAGCAGTTCTTC. Its translation is CASSLALGQYNEQFF.